The rows below give T cell receptor beta chains drawn from one sample of a study of T cell repertoires in cytomegalovirus infection. TCRdb itself ran the reads through MiXCR, one entry per CDR3 protein. The sample shows about 76,000 distinct CDR3 sequences, about 4% of them seen only once. The sample was PBMCs. The receptors stem from a human donor in good health (CMV status not recorded). Some clones in this sample may be carry-over from other donors' samples. The CDR3 runs from the conserved cysteine through the conserved F or W. The order of the fields is D gene, clone size, J gene, V gene, CDR3 protein, CDR3 DNA. A D gene is named only where the DNA matches it firmly. Not all rows give a size; the values are once, few, many and, for expanded clones, a class.

-,many,TRBJ2-7,TRBV7-2,CASSPSLMAEQYF,TGTGCCAGCAGCCCATCTCTAATGGCCGAGCAGTACTTC
-,many,TRBJ2-2,TRBV5-1,CASSLGSSGQGLDTGELFF,TGCGCCAGCAGCTTGGGATCGTCGGGGCAGGGTCTTGACACCGGGGAGCTGTTTTTT
TRBD2,many,TRBJ2-5,TRBV7-2,CASRQRAGGETQYF,TGTGCCAGCAGACAAAGGGCGGGGGGAGAGACCCAGTACTTC
-,many,TRBJ1-5,TRBV4-2,CASSQERGRDQPQHF,TGTGCCAGCAGCCAAGAAAGGGGAAGGGATCAGCCCCAGCATTTT
TRBD2,-,TRBJ2-5,TRBV7-8,CASTGSGGGKLYQETQYF,TGTGCCAGCACCGGGAGCGGGGGGGGGAAACTGTACCAAGAGACCCAGTACTTC
-,many,TRBJ1-1,TRBV7-2,CASSFSQGTEAFF,TGTGCCAGCAGCTTTTCGCAGGGGACTGAAGCTTTCTTT
-,many,TRBJ2-3,TRBV12-3/TRBV12-4,CASSLYSGDTQYF,TGTGCCAGCAGTCTATACTCGGGGGATACGCAGTATTTT
-,many,TRBJ1-5,TRBV23-1,CASTPPRSQGRNQPQHF,TGCGCCAGCACCCCCCCCCGTTCGCAGGGGCGAAATCAGCCCCAGCATTTT
TRBD1,many,TRBJ1-1,TRBV11-1,CASSFRQGGSTEAFF,TGTGCCAGCAGCTTCAGACAGGGCGGGAGCACTGAAGCTTTCTTT
-,many,TRBJ2-1,TRBV7-8,CASSQASYNEQFF,TGTGCCAGCAGCCAAGCATCCTACAATGAGCAGTTCTTC
TRBD2,many,TRBJ2-2,TRBV7-2,CASSPSGNTGELFF,TGTGCCAGCAGCCCTAGCGGGAACACCGGGGAGCTGTTTTTT
-,many,TRBJ2-3,TRBV20-1,CSVVSSSTDTQYF,TGCAGTGTAGTAAGTTCTAGCACAGATACGCAGTATTTT
TRBD2,few,TRBJ2-5,TRBV20-1,CSARSFPGLAGGLETQYF,TGCAGTGCTAGATCCTTCCCGGGACTAGCGGGGGGGCTAGAGACCCAGTACTTC
-,many,TRBJ2-1,TRBV9,CASSAGSREQFF,TGTGCCAGCAGCGCGGGGTCGAGGGAGCAGTTCTTC
-,many,TRBJ1-5,TRBV4-1,CASSLPNSNQPQHF,TGCGCCAGCAGCCTTCCTAATAGCAATCAGCCCCAGCATTTT
TRBD2,many,TRBJ2-5,TRBV4-1,CASSQGGLAGGPQETQYF,TGCGCCAGCAGCCAAGGGGGACTAGCGGGGGGACCACAAGAGACCCAGTACTTC
TRBD1,many,TRBJ1-2,TRBV6-5,CASSYGQVLGGYTF,TGTGCCAGCAGTTACGGACAGGTGCTGGGTGGCTACACCTTC
-,many,TRBJ1-1,TRBV20-1,CSARDWEGLNTEAFF,TGCAGTGCTAGAGATTGGGAGGGCCTGAACACTGAAGCTTTCTTT
TRBD2,many,TRBJ2-1,TRBV7-6,CASSLLQLAGGRNEQFF,TGTGCCAGCAGCTTATTGCAGCTAGCGGGGGGGCGAAATGAGCAGTTCTTC
TRBD2,many,TRBJ2-1,TRBV7-6,CASSLDAGGPSNEQFF,TGTGCCAGCAGCTTAGACGCGGGGGGGCCGAGTAATGAGCAGTTCTTC
-,-,TRBJ2-5,TRBV12-3/TRBV12-4,CASSIEETQYF,TGTGCCAGCTCAATCGAAGAGACCCAGTACTTC
-,many,TRBJ2-1,TRBV7-7,CASSLGIENNEQFF,TGTGCTAGCAGCTTAGGCATTGAAAACAATGAGCAGTTCTTC
-,many,TRBJ2-5,TRBV7-6,CASSLGGREETQYF,TGTGCCAGCAGCTTAGGGGGGAGAGAAGAGACCCAGTACTTC
TRBD2,many,TRBJ2-1,TRBV7-6,CASSPRLVPGLEFRQNEQFF,TGTGCCAGCAGCCCTAGGCTGGTCCCGGGACTAGAATTTAGACAAAATGAGCAGTTCTTC